This record looks at one TCR beta chain sequence and its context. This record comes from a study of blood T cell repertoires in COVID-19. Study-wide context: PBMCs, B-cell-depleted T cells, or T cells provided the cDNA or gDNA that made up the material.

Here immunoSEQ multiplex PCR was the method, and the copy in TCRdb shows in-frame clones only, minus some. The sample holds some 340,000 clones, around 82% seen once. Sample: peripheral blood. The sequence was obtained from a man aged 25-45 years with active or convalescent COVID-19.

CDR3 nucleotide sequence: TGTGCCAGCAGCGGAGACAGGGCCCTAGGTGGCTACACCTTC. Translating gives CASSGDRALGGYTF. The chain carries TRBV9 and TRBJ1-2; 7 bases agree with TRBD1. CDR1 and CDR2 (germline): SGDLS, YYNGEE. The CDR3 is 14 residues long. The V segment lost 3 bases and the J segment 7 bases; nucleotides outside the gene matches: 9.